One and the same sample provided the 25 T cell receptor beta chains below, sequenced in a study of T-cell reconstitution after alpha-beta-depleted transplantation in children. During its preparation, the TCRbeta library received unique molecular identifiers. TCRdb re-called the PCR reads with MiXCR, one entry per CDR3 protein. Found here are approximately 500,000 distinct CDR3 sequences, approximately 10% of them singletons; the top ten hold around 2%. The sample here was PBMCs, taken before TCRalphabeta/CD19-depleted stem cell transplant. These receptor sequences come from a child between 2 and 9 years old with inherited bone marrow failure, due to receive a stem cell transplant.

This clonotype was observed many times. This rearrangement joins TRBV29-1 to TRBJ2-2; 8 positions match TRBD2. Germline CDR1 SQVTM, CDR2 ANQGSEA. J lost 7 bases, V lost 2 bases, and 6 bases had no gene match. The CDR3 totals 14 residues. The CDR3 bases are TGCAGCGTTGAACTAGCGGGCCCAAACGGGGAGCTGTTTTTT. Translating gives CSVELAGPNGELFF.

This clonotype was found many times. The chain links TRBV20-1 to TRBJ2-4, with 12 bases identical to TRBD2. Germline V gives CDR1 DFQATT, CDR2 SNEGSKA (reference sequence). The CDR3 spans 17 residues. The trim removed 0 bases at V and 9 bases at J, leaving 12 bases unmatched. In DNA, the CDR3 is TGCAGTGCTAGAGAGACTAGCGGGAGCCCATTCCCTGGCATTCAGTACTTC. It translates to CSARETSGSPFPGIQYF.

This clonotype has a count of ten or more. The chain recombines TRBV3-1 with TRBJ2-4, with 12 bases matching TRBD2. The CDR3 extends over 17 amino acids. Germline V gene lookup returns CDR1 LGHDT and CDR2 YNNKEL (reference sequence). V gave up 2 bases and J gave up 0 bases; unmatched junction bases: 2. The CDR3 protein is CASSQRTSGIAKNIQYF. CDR3 bases: TGTGCCAGCAGCCAACGGACTAGCGGGATAGCCAAAAACATTCAGTACTTC.

The V gene is TRBV20-1, the J gene TRBJ1-6; 8 bases are a match to TRBD1. CDR1 is DFQATT and CDR2 is SNEGSKA in the germline V gene (reference sequence). CDR3 size: 15 residues. After removal of 3 bases from V and 4 bases from J, the junction contained 5 bases not matched to a gene. The CDR3 coding sequence is TGCAGTGCTAGGGACAGGGATATATATAATTCACCCCTCCACTTT. This translates into CSARDRDIYNSPLHF.

This clonotype has just a few counts. This rearrangement joins TRBV4-1 to TRBJ2-7; a weak D match, TRBD2 (5 bases). Deletions cut 1 base from V and 4 bases from J, with 14 bases between. Germline V CDR1 and CDR2: MGHRA, YSYEKL. This CDR3 has 15 amino acids. The chain's CDR3 is CASSQAKDGLYEQYF. DNA for the CDR3: TGCGCCAGCAGCCAAGCCAAGGACGGACTTTACGAGCAGTACTTC.

About this clonotype: At one boundary the junction diverges from the germline segment, which might be a read error. The gene calls are TRBV6-1 and TRBJ2-3, with D possibly called TRBD1 or TRBD2 (5 bases each). The CDR3 runs to 14 residues. Germline-derived CDR1 and CDR2 are MNHNS and SASEGT. The CDR3 bases are TGTGCCAGCCGTGAGGGGCCAGAGGCAGATACGCAGTATTTT. Its translation is CASREGPEADTQYF.

This clonotype was counted ten times or more. The rearrangement joins TRBV29-1 to TRBJ1-1; D remains unclear. CDR3 length: 12 residues. CDR1 is SQVTM and CDR2 is ANQGSEA in the germline V gene. V was cut by 4 bases and J by 0 bases, with 6 bases left in between. CDR3 DNA: TGCAGCGTTGGCAGCATGAACACTGAAGCTTTCTTT. Encoded protein: CSVGSMNTEAFF. Combining the CDR3 with reference TRBV29-1 and TRBJ1-1 gives the whole variable domain SAVISQKPSRDICQRGTSLTIQCQVDSQVTMMFWYRQQPGQSLTLIATANQGSEATYESGFVIDKFPISRPNLTFSTLTVSNMSPEDSSIYLCSVGSMNTEAFFGQGTRLTVV.

The rearrangement uses TRBV6-5 and TRBJ2-7; TRBD1 aligns across 7 bases. Germline lookup yields CDR1 MNHEY and CDR2 SVGAGI. Trimming cost V 4 bases and J 0 bases; bases outside gene matches: 6. The CDR3 runs 15 residues. CDR3 protein: CASSSTGISSYEQYF. CDR3 bases: TGTGCCAGCAGTTCGACAGGGATCAGCTCCTACGAGCAGTACTTC.

This clonotype appeared many times. V gene TRBV20-1 combines with J gene TRBJ1-1, with 8 positions matching TRBD1. V shed 1 base and J 10 bases; nucleotides not matched to a gene: 8. This CDR3 has 13 residues. CDR1 DFQATT and CDR2 SNEGSKA come from the germline V gene (reference sequence). The CDR3 here is CSARGVRGPGAFF. The CDR3 DNA reads as TGCAGTGCTAGAGGGGTCAGGGGGCCGGGAGCTTTCTTT.

The V gene is TRBV12-3 or TRBV12-4, the J gene TRBJ2-2; D not resolved. V gave up 7 bases and J gave up 6 bases, with 9 bases separating them. This CDR3 region has 12 residues. In DNA, the CDR3 is TGTGCCAGCACAGTGCCGTCCGGGGAGCTGTTTTTT. As protein: CASTVPSGELFF.

This clonotype was found a few times. This sequence joins TRBV4-1 and TRBJ2-7, with D maybe TRBD1 (6 bases). Germline CDR1 is MGHRA and CDR2 is YSYEKL. The CDR3 has 15 residues. V gave up 4 bases and J gave up 3 bases, with 16 bases separating them. The DNA for the CDR3 is TGCGCCAGCAGCCGATCCGTGGGGGCTTTCTACGAGCAGTACTTC. Amino acids: CASSRSVGAFYEQYF.

This clonotype has at least ten counts. This rearrangement joins TRBV7-2 to TRBJ1-2; no clear D. This CDR3 contains 15 residues. V was shortened by 2 bases and J by 4 bases, with 14 bases between the two germline ends. In germline, CDR1 is SGHTA, CDR2 FQGNSA. The CDR3 coding sequence is TGTGCCAGCAGCTTAACGAGGGCCTCAATCTATGGCTACACCTTC. Translated, it gives CASSLTRASIYGYTF.

This clonotype was counted only a few times. V and J are TRBV6-5 and TRBJ2-7; 11 bases align to TRBD1. V lost 4 bases to trimming and J lost 3 bases; unmatched junction nucleotides: 2. The CDR3 length is 14 residues. CDR1 and CDR2 from the germline V gene are MNHEY and SVGAGI. The CDR3 reads CASSWGQGGYEQYF. In DNA form, the CDR3 reads TGTGCCAGCAGTTGGGGACAGGGGGGCTACGAGCAGTACTTC.

The sample holds many counts of this clonotype. V and J are TRBV24-1 and TRBJ1-2; TRBD1 matches at 11 bases. The trim removed 3 bases at V and 4 bases at J, leaving 9 bases unmatched. Germline CDR1 KGHDR, CDR2 SFDVKD. The CDR3 has 17 residues. CDR3 nucleotide sequence: TGTGCCACCAGTGATCGACCGGGACAGGGGGGAAGCTATGGCTACACCTTC. Translation gives CATSDRPGQGGSYGYTF.

This clonotype was seen repeatedly, ten times or more. The chain combines TRBV12-3 or TRBV12-4 with TRBJ2-5, with 8 bases lining up with TRBD2. This CDR3 comprises 15 residues. The V segment lost 1 base and the J segment 2 bases; nucleotides outside the gene matches: 3. CDR3 protein: CASSLGGTSQETQYF. The DNA of the CDR3 is TGTGCCAGCAGTTTAGGAGGGACTAGTCAAGAGACCCAGTACTTC.

This clonotype was detected a few times. The chain employs TRBV3-1 and TRBJ2-1; D is undetermined. The V end lost 2 bases, the J end lost 8 bases, and 7 bases lay between the germline ends. Germline assignment: CDR1 LGHDT and CDR2 YNNKEL (reference sequence). This CDR3 spans 12 amino acids. CDR3 bases: TGTGCCAGCAGCCAATCCTTATATGAGCAGTTCTTC. Protein: CASSQSLYEQFF.

This clonotype was recorded a few times. The J gene is TRBJ1-2, the V gene TRBV4-3, with D possibly TRBD1 on 6 matching bases. Germline assignment: CDR1 LGHNA and CDR2 YSLEER. Trimming stripped 1 base from V and 7 bases from J, with 13 bases between. The CDR3 runs 14 residues. DNA for the CDR3: TGCGCCAGCAGCCAAGTAGGGGGGGGGCTTGGCTACACCTTC. Translation gives CASSQVGGGLGYTF.

This clonotype appeared many times. The chain combines TRBV20-1 with TRBJ2-7; 8 bases are shared with TRBD2. Germline V gives CDR1 DFQATT, CDR2 SNEGSKA (reference sequence). The CDR3 extends over 13 amino acids. J was trimmed by 2 bases and V by 4 bases; bases with no gene match: 4. CDR3 bases: TGCAGTGCTACCGGGACTAGAGCCTACGAGCAGTACTTC. Translating it yields CSATGTRAYEQYF.

In its sample, this clonotype was seen many times. The V call is TRBV5-1, the J call TRBJ2-2; D is perhaps TRBD1 (6 bases). V lost 0 bases and J 4 bases, leaving 13 bases between the germline ends. The germline V gene encodes CDR1 SGHRS and CDR2 YFSETQ. This CDR3 is built from 16 residues. The CDR3 sequence: CASSLDPQGLTGELFF. Here the CDR3 DNA reads TGCGCCAGCAGCTTGGACCCACAGGGTCTCACCGGGGAGCTGTTTTTT.

The table lists this clonotype with many counts. The chain recombines TRBV7-9 with TRBJ2-7; D is ambiguous. The CDR3 sequence is 16 residues long. Germline CDR1 SEHNR, CDR2 FQNEAQ (reference sequence). V shed 3 bases and J shed 2 bases, with 17 bases lying between them. This CDR3 reads CASSLSRTGLPYEQYF. The DNA of the CDR3 is TGTGCCAGCAGCTTGAGTCGTACGGGTTTACCCTACGAGCAGTACTTC. The entire variable domain, with the rest obtained from reference TRBV7-9 and TRBJ2-7, is as follows: DTGVSQNPRHKITKRGQNVTFRCDPISEHNRLYWYRQTLGQGPEFLTYFQNEAQLEKSRLLSDRFSAERPKGSFSTLEIQRTEQGDSAMYLCASSLSRTGLPYEQYFGPGTRLTVT.

With respect to this clonotype: A single base separates this from a much larger clone, so it may be a read error. The chain links TRBV10-3 to TRBJ1-4; TRBD1 matches at 9 bases. The CDR3 contains 12 residues. The V gene's germline CDR1 is ENHRY and CDR2 SYGVKD. CDR3 protein: CATGTGYKNLFF. In nucleotides, the CDR3 is TGTGCTACCGGGACAGGGTATAAAAACCTGTTTTTT.

The table lists this clonotype with many counts. J is TRBJ1-2 and V is TRBV10-3, with D unclear. Germline CDR1 and CDR2: ENHRY and SYGVKD. This CDR3 contains 12 residues. V dropped 2 bases and J dropped 0 bases, with 1 base sitting between them. The CDR3 reads CAISEANYGYTF. CDR3 coding DNA: TGTGCCATCAGTGAGGCTAACTATGGCTACACCTTC.

The chain combines TRBV6-1 with TRBJ2-1; TRBD2 matches at 8 bases. Per germline, CDR1 MNHNS and CDR2 SASEGT. The CDR3 length is 16 residues. Trimming took 6 bases from V and 4 from J; bases not matched to a gene: 11. The CDR3, as DNA: TGTGCCAGCAGCTCGGCGGGGGGTCCCGCGTACAATGAGCAGTTCTTC. This codes for CASSSAGGPAYNEQFF.

This clonotype was observed many times. This rearrangement joins TRBV29-1 to TRBJ2-1; D remains ambiguous. Germline V gene data show CDR1 as SQVTM and CDR2 as ANQGSEA. Trimming pared 2 bases from V and 1 base from J, leaving 9 bases between. The length of the CDR3 is 14 residues. The CDR3 region is CSVELRASYNEQFF. The CDR3, as DNA: TGCAGCGTTGAACTCCGGGCTTCCTACAATGAGCAGTTCTTC.

This clonotype was recorded at least ten times. V and J are TRBV6-1 and TRBJ1-1, with a weak D call TRBD1 (5 bases). Trimming took off 8 bases at V and 7 bases at J, with 20 bases between the two ends. Germline CDR1 is MNHNS and CDR2 is SASEGT. This CDR3 has 14 amino acids. The CDR3 DNA reads as TGTGCCAGCTACCTGGCGCGGGGGACTAATGAAGCTTTCTTT. Protein: CASYLARGTNEAFF.